The rows below give T cell receptor beta chains drawn from one sample of a study of cytomegalovirus exposure and HLA in healthy donors. TCRdb keeps only in-frame clones here, not all; method: immunoSEQ multiplex PCR. The sample consists of approximately 220,000 clones, roughly 80% of them appearing once. The sample was PBMCs. The receptor set was obtained from a man aged 25-45 years in good health and CMV-seronegative. The CDR3 runs from the conserved cysteine through the conserved F or W. Fields, in order: V gene, J gene, clone size, D gene, CDR3 DNA, CDR3 protein. D genes are given only for firm matches. The size field is filled for only some rows; it gives once, few, many or a size class.

TRBV6-6,TRBJ2-7,-,TRBD2,TGTGCCAGCAGTCCGGGGGGAGCGGGCGGAACCTACGAGCAGTACTTC,CASSPGGAGGTYEQYF
TRBV27,TRBJ1-4,-,-,TGTGCCAGCAGTTTGCGGGGCTACGGAGAAAAACTGTTTTTT,CASSLRGYGEKLFF
TRBV5-8,TRBJ2-7,once,-,TGTGCCAGCAGCTTGAGGGACACGGCCCAGTACTTC,CASSLRDTAQYF
TRBV10-2,TRBJ2-1,-,-,TGCGCCACCAAGGGGGGAGGGACAATTGAGCAGTTCTTC,CATKGGGTIEQFF
TRBV5-1,TRBJ1-3,-,-,TGCGCCAGCAGCTTGGATACAGGGACGAGAAACACCATATATTTT,CASSLDTGTRNTIYF
TRBV7-8,TRBJ1-1,-,-,TGTGCCAGCAGCTTAGTGACAGGACCCTACCAAATGAACACTGAAGCTTTCTTT,CASSLVTGPYQMNTEAFF
TRBV21-1,TRBJ2-5,-,-,TGTGCCAGCAGCAAAAGCCGGGACAGCAAAGAGACCCAGTACTTC,CASSKSRDSKETQYF
TRBV29-1,TRBJ1-2,few,-,TGCAGCGCTACAACAGGCTCTTATGGCTACACCTTC,CSATTGSYGYTF
TRBV7-9,TRBJ2-1,-,-,TGTGCCAGCAGCCCGGACAATGAGCAGTTCTTC,CASSPDNEQFF
TRBV2,TRBJ2-7,-,-,TGTGCCAGCCACAGGGCCTACTTCTCCTACGAGCAGTACTTC,CASHRAYFSYEQYF
TRBV27,TRBJ2-4,-,-,TGTGCCAGCAGTCTGTATTTAGGGGCTGACGCCAAAAACATTCAGTACTTC,CASSLYLGADAKNIQYF
TRBV4-2,TRBJ1-1,few,TRBD1,TGTGCCAGCAGCCAAGAGGGACAGAGGGGGCTTAGCACTGAAGCTTTCTTT,CASSQEGQRGLSTEAFF
TRBV11-1,TRBJ2-7,-,-,TGTGCCAGCAGCCAATACCCGGGGGCCTACGAGCAGTACTTC,CASSQYPGAYEQYF
TRBV13,TRBJ1-4,once,-,TGTGCCAGCAGCGCTGCAGGGTGGACTAATGAAAAACTGTTTTTT,CASSAAGWTNEKLFF
TRBV6-6,TRBJ1-1,few,-,TGTGCCAGCAGTTACGATGTCAGAACTGAAGCTTTCTTT,CASSYDVRTEAFF
TRBV7-2,TRBJ2-2,-,-,TGTGCCAGCAGCCCTACAGACACCGGGGAGCTGTTTTTT,CASSPTDTGELFF
TRBV7-2,TRBJ1-2,once,-,TGTGCCAGCAGCTTAGTATGGACAGGCTACACCTTC,CASSLVWTGYTF
TRBV5-6,TRBJ2-5,-,TRBD2,TGTGCCAGCAGCTTGGGCGGGGGGCCTGAGACCCAGTACTTC,CASSLGGGPETQYF
TRBV19,TRBJ2-1,-,-,TGTGCCAGTAGTTCACCGGGACATATCAATGAGCAGTTCTTC,CASSSPGHINEQFF
TRBV10-2,TRBJ2-2,-,TRBD1,TGCGCCAGCAGACGACAGGGGAGTACCGGGGAGCTGTTTTTT,CASRRQGSTGELFF
TRBV2,TRBJ1-2,-,-,TGTGCCAGCAGCGAAACCGCCCGGAGCTACTATGGCTACACCTTC,CASSETARSYYGYTF
TRBV2,TRBJ2-3,-,-,TGTGCCAGCAGTGACCCTTCGGTTGCGTTTCTAAGCACAGATACGCAGTATTTT,CASSDPSVAFLSTDTQYF
TRBV7-7,TRBJ2-2,-,-,TGTGCTAGCAGCTTAAGGCTAGCCGGGGAGCTGTTTTTT,CASSLRLAGELFF
TRBV4-1,TRBJ2-3,-,-,TGCGCCAGCAGCGAAAGCCTAGCAGATACGCAGTATTTT,CASSESLADTQYF
TRBV6-1,TRBJ2-3,few,TRBD2,TGTGCCAGCAGTGAAGCCGTCGTGGTTAGCGGGGGGCCAGATACGCAGTATTTT,CASSEAVVVSGGPDTQYF
TRBV5-1,TRBJ2-2,-,-,TGCGCCAGCTCCACGGGGTATGGCGGGGAGCTGTTTTTT,CASSTGYGGELFF
TRBV5-4,TRBJ1-6,-,TRBD1,TGTGCCAGCAGCTCCCGGACAGGGGTCAATTCACCCCTCCACTTT,CASSSRTGVNSPLHF
TRBV21-1,TRBJ2-1,-,-,TGTGCCAGCACTTCGGGAAATAGCGGGGGGGCTGGGTTCCATGAGCAGTTCTTC,CASTSGNSGGAGFHEQFF
TRBV6-1,TRBJ2-7,once,TRBD2,TGTGCCAGCAGTGAATTCAGGCTAGCGGTCTACGAGCAGTACTTC,CASSEFRLAVYEQYF
TRBV28,TRBJ2-7,once,-,TGTGCCAGCAGCTCCCAAGGGGGCTCCTACGAGCAGTACTTC,CASSSQGGSYEQYF
TRBV5-1,TRBJ2-2,once,-,TGCGCCAGCAGCTTGGCCGACAGGTCCGGGGAGCTGTTTTTT,CASSLADRSGELFF
TRBV15,TRBJ2-5,-,-,TGTGCCACCAGCACCGATTTGGGACATCTGAAAGGAGAGACCCAGTACTTC,CATSTDLGHLKGETQYF
TRBV20-1,TRBJ1-5,-,-,TGCAGTGCTAGAGACCCTCCGGCCCAGCATTTT,CSARDPPAQHF
TRBV6-1,TRBJ2-5,-,TRBD2,TGTGCCAGCAGTGAACCCCGGACTAGCGGGGTCCGTATGGAGACCCAGTACTTC,CASSEPRTSGVRMETQYF
TRBV7-7,TRBJ1-3,-,-,TGTGCTAGCAGCTCGGGGATCTCTGGAAACACCATATATTTT,CASSSGISGNTIYF
TRBV2,TRBJ2-7,-,TRBD1,TGTGCCAGCAGGCAGCCGGGACAGGGCTACGAGCAGTACTTC,CASRQPGQGYEQYF
TRBV28,TRBJ2-5,-,TRBD2,TGTGCCAGCAGTTTCGGACTAGCGGGGGGTCAAGAGACCCAGTACTTC,CASSFGLAGGQETQYF
TRBV9,TRBJ2-4,-,-,TGTGCCAGCAGCGTAGATTCAGGGGCAGCCCCCCGGAACATTCAGTACTTC,CASSVDSGAAPRNIQYF